This T cell receptor beta chain was observed in a study of regulatory T cells in long-lasting Graves disease. Study details: Those with persistent Graves' disease had received antithyroid drugs for over 5 years with positive TSH receptor antibodies. Overall study results and limits: Only peripheral blood was studied, not thyroid tissue.

Losses at the gene ends were 6 bases for V and 5 bases for J; bases not matched to a gene: 6. Germline CDR1 MNHEY, CDR2 SMNVEV (reference sequence). This CDR3 comprises 13 residues. Construction of TCR beta libraries relied on iRepertoire HTBI primers and on Arm-PCR targeting CDR3 regions. TCRdb reprocessed the multiplex PCR reads with MiXCR, giving one entry per CDR3 protein. This repertoire shows more than 350,000 distinct CDR3 sequences, roughly a fifth found once; its top ten account for 14%. The time point is: persistent/refractory GD, antithyroid drugs over 5 years with positive TRAb. PBMCs provided the RNA from which the TCR library was made. Regarding this clonotype: Its antigen is still unknown.

This receptor was identified in a female donor with Graves disease. Sequencing was performed on peripheral blood mononuclear cells (PBMCs), taken when the disease was refractory, from a patient treated with antithyroid drugs. This chain links TRBV27 with TRBJ2-7, with TRBD2 identical over 8 bases. CDR3 nucleotides: TGTGCCAGCAGCGTAGCGGGGTCCAACGAGCAGTACTTC. Translation: CASSVAGSNEQYF.